The 28 T cell receptor beta chains in this list originate from one sample, sequenced in a study of shared clonotypes between healthy human individuals. Naive CD8 cells lacked CD45RO and underwent positive selection for CCR7, leaving out terminally differentiated effector memory CD45RA+ cells. Here immunoSEQ multiplex PCR was the method, and the copy in TCRdb shows in-frame clones only, minus some. The sample holds 1.5 million to 2.5 million clones, about 94% seen once. The sequenced sample consisted of naive CD8+ T cells sorted from blood. These receptors were obtained from a man younger than 35 in good health.

This rearrangement joins TRBV4-3 to TRBJ2-5, with D perhaps matching TRBD2 (5 bases). V was shortened by 3 bases and J by 7 bases, with 21 bases between the two germline ends. In germline, CDR1 is LGHNA, CDR2 YSLEER. The CDR3 runs 16 residues. CDR3 in amino acids: CASSQDLGEGGGTQYF. Written as DNA, the CDR3 is TGCGCCAGCAGCCAGGACCTAGGAGAGGGCGGAGGGACCCAGTACTTC.

The chain couples TRBV4-3 to TRBJ2-7; the D gene is possibly TRBD2 (6 bases). From germline, CDR1 is LGHNA and CDR2 YSLEER. The CDR3 spans 17 residues. The V and J ends lost 1 base and 5 bases respectively, with 21 bases between them. The CDR3 sequence is CASSQGLEGVLRDEQYF. CDR3 DNA: TGCGCCAGCAGCCAAGGACTGGAGGGAGTCCTCCGGGACGAGCAGTACTTC.

The gene calls are TRBV29-1 and TRBJ1-2, with D unclear. Per the germline V gene, CDR1 is SQVTM and CDR2 is ANQGSEA. Trimming left V 7 bases short and J 3 bases short, with 6 bases between. The CDR3 runs 10 residues. The CDR3 DNA reads TGCAGCGCATACGACTATGGCTACACCTTC. Translating it yields CSAYDYGYTF.

J is TRBJ2-5 and V is TRBV30; a possible D gene is TRBD1 (6 bases). Trimming took off 5 bases at V and 5 bases at J, with 12 bases between the two ends. CDR3 length equals 12 residues. Germline V gene sequence: CDR1 GTSNPN, CDR2 SVGIG (reference sequence). The CDR3 coding sequence is TGTGCCTGGGGGGACATTCCGGAGACCCAGTACTTC. Protein product: CAWGDIPETQYF.

The chain couples TRBV4-1 to TRBJ2-6; 8 nucleotides agree with TRBD1. Germline V gives CDR1 MGHRA, CDR2 YSYEKL. The CDR3 loop spans 17 amino acids. The trim removed 3 bases at V and 1 base at J, leaving 5 bases unmatched. The CDR3 nucleotides are TGCGCCAGCAGCCACGGACAGGGTGGTTCTGGGGCCAACGTCCTGACTTTC. This translates into CASSHGQGGSGANVLTF.

This chain connects TRBV4-1 to TRBJ1-5; no firm D call. Germline-derived CDR1 and CDR2 are MGHRA and YSYEKL. Trimming cost V 1 base and J 0 bases, with 16 bases left between them. The CDR3 has 18 amino acids. The CDR3 region is CASSQADPLHTSNQPQHF. The CDR3 DNA reads as TGCGCCAGCAGCCAAGCTGACCCACTCCACACTAGCAATCAGCCCCAGCATTTT.

The chain uses TRBV7-9 and TRBJ2-4, with a tentative D call TRBD2 (5 bases). Germline values: CDR1 SEHNR, CDR2 FQNEAQ (reference sequence). The CDR3 length is 17 residues. Deletions cut 4 bases from V and 0 bases from J, with 16 bases between. CDR3 sequence reads: CASSSALEILAKNIQYF. The CDR3 nucleotides read TGTGCCAGCAGCTCGGCACTAGAAATACTAGCCAAAAACATTCAGTACTTC.

The chain recombines TRBV7-2 with TRBJ2-1; no clear D. The germline V gene encodes CDR1 SGHTA and CDR2 FQGNSA. This CDR3 region has 12 residues. The V end was cut by 6 bases, the J end by 6 bases, with 9 bases between. As DNA, the CDR3 is TGTGCCAGCAGTCTCACAGCCAATGAGCAGTTCTTC. It codes for CASSLTANEQFF.

The chain recombines TRBV13 with TRBJ2-7, with D unclear. Germline V gene lookup returns CDR1 PRHDT and CDR2 FYEKMQ (reference sequence). V lost 4 bases and J lost 3, with 16 bases in between. The CDR3 covers 15 residues. As DNA, the CDR3 is TGTGCCAGCAGCTCTCAGGACGGAATCGGCTACGAGCAGTACTTC. Protein: CASSSQDGIGYEQYF.

The gene calls are TRBV2 and TRBJ2-3; tentative D call: TRBD2 (6 bases). The length of the CDR3 is 13 residues. Trimming pared 9 bases from V and 4 bases from J, leaving 14 bases between. Germline V gene data show CDR1 as SNHLY and CDR2 as FYNNEI. Here the CDR3 reads CASIKGTPDTQYF. The CDR3 DNA is TGTGCCAGTATCAAAGGGACTCCAGATACGCAGTATTTT.

The rearrangement uses TRBV6-5 and TRBJ1-6; D is unresolved. The V end lost 2 bases, the J end lost 4 bases, and 9 bases lay between the germline ends. CDR1 and CDR2 (germline): MNHEY, SVGAGI. There are 15 residues in the CDR3. The DNA for the CDR3 is TGTGCCAGCAGTTACGGGCAGCTTTATAATTCACCCCTCCACTTT. Its translation is CASSYGQLYNSPLHF.

This chain uses TRBV4-1 with TRBJ2-1; TRBD2 matches 10 bases. This CDR3 has 17 amino acids. The ends lost 1 base at V and 5 bases at J; junction bases unmatched: 8. Germline V gives CDR1 MGHRA, CDR2 YSYEKL. CDR3 protein: CASSQVLAGVLDNEQFF. DNA for the CDR3: TGCGCCAGCAGCCAAGTTCTAGCGGGAGTATTGGACAATGAGCAGTTCTTC.

This chain uses TRBV6-5 with TRBJ2-7, with 8 bases identical to TRBD1. The length of the CDR3 is 11 residues. Germline values: CDR1 MNHEY, CDR2 SVGAGI. Trimming cost V 7 bases and J 6 bases; bases outside gene matches: 2. The CDR3 DNA sequence: TGTGCCAGCACGACAGGGGCCGAGCAGTACTTC. The encoded protein is CASTTGAEQYF.

CDR3 sequence (DNA): TGTGCCAGCAGTGATACGGGGTTGTACTCCTACAATGAGCAGTTCTTC. Translated, it gives CASSDTGLYSYNEQFF. The J gene is TRBJ2-1, the V gene TRBV6-4; tentatively, D is TRBD2 (5 bases). CDR1 is MRHNA and CDR2 is SNTAGT in the germline V gene. This CDR3 region has 16 residues. V was clipped by 3 bases and J by 0 bases, with 12 bases between them.

The chain's CDR3 is CASTLSTYEQYF. The CDR3 region has the DNA TGTGCCAGCACCCTTTCAACCTACGAGCAGTACTTC. This chain joins TRBV7-9 and TRBJ2-7; the D is unclear. Germline CDR1 and CDR2: SEHNR and FQNEAQ (reference sequence). V shed 7 bases and J shed 2 bases, with 9 bases lying between them. The CDR3 is made up of 12 amino acids.

The gene calls are TRBV4-3 and TRBJ2-7, with 10 bases fitting TRBD1. Trimming took 4 bases from V and 7 from J; bases not matched to a gene: 4. The CDR3 has 13 amino acids. CDR1 LGHNA and CDR2 YSLEER come from the germline V gene. The CDR3 DNA is TGCGCCAGCAGCCCCGGGACAGGGGATGAGCAGTACTTC. Protein: CASSPGTGDEQYF.

The chain carries TRBV19 and TRBJ1-1; D is ambiguous. The germline gives CDR1 LNHDA, CDR2 SQIVND (reference sequence). V lost 0 bases and J 0 bases, leaving 14 bases between the germline ends. The CDR3 has 17 residues. In DNA, the CDR3 is TGTGCCAGTAGTATAGATGGCGAGACACTTTTGAACACTGAAGCTTTCTTT. Its protein is CASSIDGETLLNTEAFF.

This clone came up once. The rearrangement joins TRBV7-9 to TRBJ1-2; no clear D gene. Germline values: CDR1 SEHNR, CDR2 FQNEAQ (reference sequence). V was trimmed by 5 bases and J by 3 bases, leaving 1 base between them. This CDR3 spans 10 amino acids. CDR3 coding DNA: TGTGCCAGCAGCGACTATGGCTACACCTTC. It yields the protein CASSDYGYTF.

The chain combines TRBV7-8 with TRBJ1-5; D possibly corresponds to TRBD1 (6 bases). The CDR3 consists of 16 residues. V lost 6 bases, J lost 4 bases, and 19 bases lay in between. CDR1 and CDR2 from the germline V gene are SGHVS and FQNEAQ. This chain's CDR3 is CASSPPGAFGNQPQHF. The CDR3 DNA is TGTGCCAGCAGTCCCCCGGGGGCCTTTGGTAATCAGCCCCAGCATTTT.

The chain combines TRBV10-1 with TRBJ2-3; D is possibly TRBD1 (5 bases). V lost 4 bases to trimming and J lost 5 bases, with 10 bases between them. Germline V gives CDR1 WNHNN, CDR2 SYGVQD (reference sequence). The CDR3 extends over 13 amino acids. The DNA of the CDR3 is TGCGCCAGCAGTGCCCGACAGCTAGATACGCAGTATTTT. Amino acid sequence: CASSARQLDTQYF.

This rearrangement joins TRBV9 to TRBJ2-3, with 9 bases that match TRBD2. The CDR3 spans 16 residues. Per the germline V gene, CDR1 is SGDLS and CDR2 is YYNGEE. V dropped 4 bases and J dropped 0; count of bases not matched to a gene: 6. CDR3 in DNA: TGTGCCAGCAGCCATCGGACTAGCGAGAGCACAGATACGCAGTATTTT. Translation gives CASSHRTSESTDTQYF.

The V call is TRBV6-6, the J call TRBJ2-7; no reliable D call. The CDR3 length is 14 residues. V lost 2 bases and J 4 bases, leaving 12 bases between the germline ends. The V gene's germline CDR1 is MNHNY and CDR2 SVGAGI (reference sequence). CDR3 in amino acids: CASSYGAENYEQYF. CDR3 coding DNA: TGTGCCAGCAGTTACGGCGCAGAAAATTACGAGCAGTACTTC.

This chain joins TRBV2 and TRBJ2-5; TRBD2 aligns across 10 bases. J lost 5 bases, V lost 5 bases, and 5 bases had no gene match. CDR3 size: 14 residues. Germline CDR1 SNHLY, CDR2 FYNNEI. CDR3 region: CASSLLAGVETQYF. The CDR3 bases are TGTGCCAGCAGTCTTCTAGCGGGAGTTGAGACCCAGTACTTC. Complete variable domain (other parts from reference TRBV2 and TRBJ2-5): EPEVTQTPSHQVTQMGQEVILRCVPISNHLYFYWYRQILGQKVEFLVSFYNNEISEKSEIFDDQFSVERPDGSNFTLKIRSTKLEDSAMYFCASSLLAGVETQYFGPGTRLLVL.

Regarding this clone: Additional DNA sequences in this sample encode the identical CDR3. The V call is TRBV4-1, the J call TRBJ2-7; D is unclear. The CDR3 loop spans 14 amino acids. V was shortened by 1 base and J by 3 bases, with 10 bases between the two germline ends. From germline, CDR1 is MGHRA and CDR2 YSYEKL. CDR3 DNA sequence: TGCGCCAGCAGCCAAGTGACCGGAGTCTACGAGCAGTACTTC. Translated, it gives CASSQVTGVYEQYF.

This clone was picked up a small number of times. The genes are TRBV30 and TRBJ1-2; D gene ambiguous. CDR3 length: 12 residues. V was pared by 0 bases and J by 4 bases, with 6 bases between. CDR1 and CDR2 (germline): GTSNPN, SVGIG (reference sequence). CDR3 nucleotide sequence: TGTGCCTGGAGTGTACTGAGCTATGGCTACACCTTC. Protein sequence: CAWSVLSYGYTF. The variable domain in full, with the rest retrieved from reference TRBV30 and TRBJ1-2, is SQTIHQWPATLVQPVGSPLSLECTVEGTSNPNLYWYRQAAGRGLQLLFYSVGIGQISSEVPQNLSASRPQDRQFILSSKKLLLSDSGFYLCAWSVLSYGYTFGSGTRLTVV.

This chain joins TRBV28 and TRBJ1-5, with TRBD1 as a possible D gene (5 bases). Germline V gene data show CDR1 as MDHEN and CDR2 as SYDVKM. With 3 bases removed from V and 3 bases from J, the gap between germline ends came to 18 bases. This CDR3 region has 17 residues. CDR3 residues: CASSFPQRQFHNQPQHF. The DNA of the CDR3 is TGTGCCAGCAGTTTTCCCCAAAGACAGTTTCACAATCAGCCCCAGCATTTT.

This clone was recorded only once. The chain recombines TRBV5-1 with TRBJ1-1; D unresolved. The CDR3 consists of 14 residues. Germline V gives CDR1 SGHRS, CDR2 YFSETQ. V lost 5 bases, J lost 0 bases, and 11 bases lay in between. CDR3 nucleotide sequence: TGCGCCAGCAGAGACCCGGGAATGAACACTGAAGCTTTCTTT. Protein product: CASRDPGMNTEAFF.

The chain is built from TRBV6-5 and TRBJ1-4; D is undetermined. Germline CDR1 MNHEY, CDR2 SVGAGI. Trimming left V 6 bases short and J 3 bases short, with 11 bases between. The CDR3 contains 14 residues. CDR3 DNA: TGTGCCAGCAGCAATGTTCCCTCTAATGAAAAACTGTTTTTT. It is translated as CASSNVPSNEKLFF.